The present entry profiles one T cell receptor beta chain with its context. The data belong to a study of cytomegalovirus exposure and HLA in healthy donors. PCR was performed using 60 Vbeta and 13 Jbeta primers. Method: immunoSEQ multiplex PCR; TCRdb's copy keeps in-frame clones and lacks some. The data contain about 68,000 clones, about 81% of them singletons. The sequence derives from a human donor in good health. The sample comprised PBMCs.

The CDR3 sequence: CASSLMGQGAETQYF. The CDR3 bases are TGTGCCAGCAGCTTAATGGGACAGGGGGCGGAGACCCAGTACTTC. This chain joins TRBV7-6 and TRBJ2-5, with TRBD1 matching 12 bases. V lost 2 bases, J lost 5 bases, and 3 bases stayed unmatched. Germline CDR1 and CDR2: SGHVS and FNYEAQ. The CDR3 length is 15 residues.